This T cell receptor (beta chain) originates from a study of T-cell memory formation after mild COVID-19. Background on the study: The study found TCR clusters largely donor specific.

With 2 bases removed from V and 4 bases from J, the gap between germline ends came to 12 bases. The germline V gene encodes CDR1 MNHNY and CDR2 SVGAGI (reference sequence). The CDR3 covers 15 residues. Using its own MiXCR run on the 5' RACE reads, TCRdb lists one record per CDR3 protein. The sample includes 380,000 or so distinct CDR3 sequences, roughly 15% of them seen just once. Overall study findings and caveats: CD4+ contracting clones were found mainly in CM and EM, and CD8+ ones in EMRA. Clones that shrank (day 15 to 85) were balanced CD4/CD8, whereas later expanders leaned CD4+.

Concerning this clonotype itself: Its target is unknown.

The sample was PBMCs or a T cell subset sorted from them (not recorded which). The TCR comes from a man aged 18 to 29 who had mild COVID-19 (a few samples of this study predate the infection). Cell type and time point are not known. This chain uses TRBV6-6 with TRBJ1-3; D is possibly TRBD1 (6 bases). The CDR3: CASSYVGGLGNTIYF. The CDR3 DNA sequence: TGTGCCAGCAGTTACGTCGGGGGGCTAGGAAACACCATATATTTT.